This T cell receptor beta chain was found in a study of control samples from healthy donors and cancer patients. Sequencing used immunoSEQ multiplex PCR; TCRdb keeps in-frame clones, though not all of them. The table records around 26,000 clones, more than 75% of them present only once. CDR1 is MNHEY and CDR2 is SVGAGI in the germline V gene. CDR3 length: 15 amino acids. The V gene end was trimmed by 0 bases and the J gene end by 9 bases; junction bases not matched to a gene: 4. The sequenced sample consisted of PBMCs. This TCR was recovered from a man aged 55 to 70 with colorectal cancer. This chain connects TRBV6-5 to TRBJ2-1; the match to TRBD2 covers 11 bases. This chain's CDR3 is CASSYSGLAVGEQFF. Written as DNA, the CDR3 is TGTGCCAGCAGTTACTCGGGACTAGCGGTGGGTGAGCAGTTCTTC.